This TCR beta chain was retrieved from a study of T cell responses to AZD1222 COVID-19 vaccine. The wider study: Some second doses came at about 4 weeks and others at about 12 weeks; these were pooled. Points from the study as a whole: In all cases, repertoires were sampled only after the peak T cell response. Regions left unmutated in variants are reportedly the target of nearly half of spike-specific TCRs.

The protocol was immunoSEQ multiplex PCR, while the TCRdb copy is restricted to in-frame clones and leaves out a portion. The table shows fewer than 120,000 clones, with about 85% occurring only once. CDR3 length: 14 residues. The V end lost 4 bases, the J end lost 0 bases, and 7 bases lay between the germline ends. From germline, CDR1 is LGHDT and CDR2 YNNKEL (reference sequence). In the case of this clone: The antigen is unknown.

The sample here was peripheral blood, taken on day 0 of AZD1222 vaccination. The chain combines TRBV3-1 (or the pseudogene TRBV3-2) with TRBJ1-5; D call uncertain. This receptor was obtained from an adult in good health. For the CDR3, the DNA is TGTGCCAGCAGCCCGGGATTTAGCAATCAGCCCCAGCATTTT. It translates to CASSPGFSNQPQHF.